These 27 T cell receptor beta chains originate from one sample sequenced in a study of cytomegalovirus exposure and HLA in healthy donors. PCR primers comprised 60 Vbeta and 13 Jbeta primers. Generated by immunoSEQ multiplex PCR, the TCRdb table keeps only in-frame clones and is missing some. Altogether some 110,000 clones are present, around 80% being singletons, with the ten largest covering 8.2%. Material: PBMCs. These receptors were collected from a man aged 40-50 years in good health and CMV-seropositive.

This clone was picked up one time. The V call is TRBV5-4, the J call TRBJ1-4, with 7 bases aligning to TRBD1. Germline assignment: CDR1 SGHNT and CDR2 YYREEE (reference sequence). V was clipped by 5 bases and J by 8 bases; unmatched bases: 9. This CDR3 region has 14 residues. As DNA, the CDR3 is TGTGCCAGCAGAAAGACAGGGCAGGGCGAAAAACTGTTTTTT. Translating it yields CASRKTGQGEKLFF.

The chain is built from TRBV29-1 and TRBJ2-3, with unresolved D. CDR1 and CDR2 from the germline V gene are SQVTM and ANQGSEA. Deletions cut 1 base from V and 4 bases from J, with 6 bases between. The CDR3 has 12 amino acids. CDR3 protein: CSVEVRADTQYF. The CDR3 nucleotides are TGCAGCGTTGAAGTCCGTGCAGATACGCAGTATTTT.

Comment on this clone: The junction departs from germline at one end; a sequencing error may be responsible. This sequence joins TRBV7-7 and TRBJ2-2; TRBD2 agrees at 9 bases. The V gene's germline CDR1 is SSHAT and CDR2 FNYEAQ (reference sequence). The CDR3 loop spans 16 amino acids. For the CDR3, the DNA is TGTGCTAGCAGCGAAGCCCCGGGGACTAGCCCCGGGGAGCTGTTTTTT. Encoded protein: CASSEAPGTSPGELFF.

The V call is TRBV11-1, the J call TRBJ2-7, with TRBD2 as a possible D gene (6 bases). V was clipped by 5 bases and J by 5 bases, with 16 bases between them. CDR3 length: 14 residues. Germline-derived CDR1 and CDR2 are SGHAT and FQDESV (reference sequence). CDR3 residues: CASSRSRAGNEQYF. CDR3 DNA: TGTGCCAGCAGCAGGAGTAGGGCGGGGAACGAGCAGTACTTC. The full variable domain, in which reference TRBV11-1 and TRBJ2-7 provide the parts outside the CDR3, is EAEVAQSPRYKITEKSQAVAFWCDPISGHATLYWYRQILGQGPELLVQFQDESVVDDSQLPKDRFSAERLKGVDSTLKIQPAELGDSAMYLCASSRSRAGNEQYFGPGTRLTVT.

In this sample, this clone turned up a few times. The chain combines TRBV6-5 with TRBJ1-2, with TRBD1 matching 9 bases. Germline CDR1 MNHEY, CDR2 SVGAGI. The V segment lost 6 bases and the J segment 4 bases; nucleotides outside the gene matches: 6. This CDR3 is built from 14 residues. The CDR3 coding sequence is TGTGCCAGCAGGAGGGACAGGGCAGGCTATGGCTACACCTTC. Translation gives CASRRDRAGYGYTF.

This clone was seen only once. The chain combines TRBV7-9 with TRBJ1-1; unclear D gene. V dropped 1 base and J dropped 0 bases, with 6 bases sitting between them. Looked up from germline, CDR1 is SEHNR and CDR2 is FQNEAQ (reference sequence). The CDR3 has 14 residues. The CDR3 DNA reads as TGTGCCAGCAGCTTAGGGCAGGTGAACACTGAAGCTTTCTTT. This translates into CASSLGQVNTEAFF.

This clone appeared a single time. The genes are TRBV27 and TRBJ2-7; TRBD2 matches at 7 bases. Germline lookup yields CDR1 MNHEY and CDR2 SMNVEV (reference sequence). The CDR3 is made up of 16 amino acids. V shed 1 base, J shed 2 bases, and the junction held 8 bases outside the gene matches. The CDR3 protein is CASSLYRREQAYEQYF. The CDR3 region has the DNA TGTGCCAGCAGTTTATATAGGCGGGAGCAGGCCTACGAGCAGTACTTC.

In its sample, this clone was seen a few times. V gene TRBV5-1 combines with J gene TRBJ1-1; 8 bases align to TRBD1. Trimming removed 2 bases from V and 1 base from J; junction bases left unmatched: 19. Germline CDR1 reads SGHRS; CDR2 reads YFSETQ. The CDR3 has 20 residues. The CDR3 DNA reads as TGCGCCAGCAGCTTTGTGGGGCAGGGGGCGAACCGGATGGAGAACACTGAAGCTTTCTTT. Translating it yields CASSFVGQGANRMENTEAFF.

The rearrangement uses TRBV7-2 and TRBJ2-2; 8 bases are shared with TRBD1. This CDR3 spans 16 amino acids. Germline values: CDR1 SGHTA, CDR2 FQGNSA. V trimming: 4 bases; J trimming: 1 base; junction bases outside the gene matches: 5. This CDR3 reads CASSYSGTGNTGELFF. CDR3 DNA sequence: TGTGCCAGCAGCTACTCCGGGACAGGGAACACCGGGGAGCTGTTTTTT.

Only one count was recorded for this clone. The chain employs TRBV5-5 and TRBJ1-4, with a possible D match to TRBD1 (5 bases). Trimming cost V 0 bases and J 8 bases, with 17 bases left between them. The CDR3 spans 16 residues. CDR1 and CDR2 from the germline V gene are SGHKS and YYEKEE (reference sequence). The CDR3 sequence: CASSLALGRGGEKLFF. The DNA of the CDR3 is TGTGCCAGCAGCTTGGCCCTCGGGAGGGGCGGAGAAAAACTGTTTTTT. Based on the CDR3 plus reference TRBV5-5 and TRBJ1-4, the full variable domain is DAGVTQSPTHLIKTRGQQVTLRCSPISGHKSVSWYQQVLGQGPQFIFQYYEKEERGRGNFPDRFSARQFPNYSSELNVNALLLGDSALYLCASSLALGRGGEKLFFGSGTQLSVL.

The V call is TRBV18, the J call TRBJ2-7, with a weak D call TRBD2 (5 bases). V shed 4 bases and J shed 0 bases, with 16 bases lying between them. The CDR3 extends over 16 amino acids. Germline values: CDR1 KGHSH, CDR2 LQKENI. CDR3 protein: CASSQARDPSSYEQYF. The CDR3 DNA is TGTGCCAGCTCACAAGCCCGGGATCCCAGCTCCTACGAGCAGTACTTC.

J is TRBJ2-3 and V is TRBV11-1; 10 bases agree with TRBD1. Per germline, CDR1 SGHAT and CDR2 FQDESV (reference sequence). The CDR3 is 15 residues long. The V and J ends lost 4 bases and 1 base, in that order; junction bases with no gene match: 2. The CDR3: CASSSGTGGTDTQYF. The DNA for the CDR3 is TGTGCCAGCAGCTCCGGGACAGGGGGCACAGATACGCAGTATTTT.

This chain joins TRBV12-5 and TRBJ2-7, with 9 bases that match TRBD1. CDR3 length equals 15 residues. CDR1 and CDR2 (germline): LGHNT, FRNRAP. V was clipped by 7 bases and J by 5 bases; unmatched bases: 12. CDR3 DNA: TGTGCTAGTGCCAGAGACGGGACAGGGCTAGACGAGCAGTACTTC. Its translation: CASARDGTGLDEQYF.

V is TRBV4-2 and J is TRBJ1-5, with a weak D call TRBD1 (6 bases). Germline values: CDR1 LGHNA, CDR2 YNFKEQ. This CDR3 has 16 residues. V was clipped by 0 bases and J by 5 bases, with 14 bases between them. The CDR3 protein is CASSQDAGAYDQPQHF. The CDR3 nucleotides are TGTGCCAGCAGCCAAGACGCAGGGGCTTACGATCAGCCCCAGCATTTT.

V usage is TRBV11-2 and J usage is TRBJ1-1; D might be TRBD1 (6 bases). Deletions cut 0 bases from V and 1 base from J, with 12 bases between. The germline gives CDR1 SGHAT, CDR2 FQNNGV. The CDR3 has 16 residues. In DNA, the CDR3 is TGTGCCAGCAGCTTAGACGGGACACCTTCGAACACTGAAGCTTTCTTT. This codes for CASSLDGTPSNTEAFF.

The DNA for the CDR3 is TGCAGCGTTGATGGGCCTCTACCCGGGGAGCTGTTTTTT. This sequence encodes CSVDGPLPGELFF. The chain uses TRBV29-1 and TRBJ2-2; unclear D gene. Trimming stripped 3 bases from V and 6 bases from J, with 11 bases between. The CDR3 sequence is 13 residues long. CDR1 SQVTM and CDR2 ANQGSEA come from the germline V gene.

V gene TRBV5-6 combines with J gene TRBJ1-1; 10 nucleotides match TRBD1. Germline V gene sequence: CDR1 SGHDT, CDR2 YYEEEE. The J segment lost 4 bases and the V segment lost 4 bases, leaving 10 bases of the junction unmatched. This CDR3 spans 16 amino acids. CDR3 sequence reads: CASSADRGHYGTEAFF. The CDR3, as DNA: TGTGCCAGCAGCGCCGACAGGGGGCATTATGGCACTGAAGCTTTCTTT.

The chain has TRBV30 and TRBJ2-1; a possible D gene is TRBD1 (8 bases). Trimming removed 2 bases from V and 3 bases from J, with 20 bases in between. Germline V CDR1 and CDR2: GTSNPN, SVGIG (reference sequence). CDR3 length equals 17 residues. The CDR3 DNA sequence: TGTGCCTGGAGTCCTAACCTGGACAGGGACTACTACAATGAGCAGTTCTTC. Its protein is CAWSPNLDRDYYNEQFF.

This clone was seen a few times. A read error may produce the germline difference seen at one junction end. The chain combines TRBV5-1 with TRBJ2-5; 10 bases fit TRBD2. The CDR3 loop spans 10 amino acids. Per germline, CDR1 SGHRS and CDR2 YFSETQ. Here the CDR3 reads CARRLAGENF. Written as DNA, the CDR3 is TGCGCCAGAAGACTAGCGGGCGAGAACTTC.

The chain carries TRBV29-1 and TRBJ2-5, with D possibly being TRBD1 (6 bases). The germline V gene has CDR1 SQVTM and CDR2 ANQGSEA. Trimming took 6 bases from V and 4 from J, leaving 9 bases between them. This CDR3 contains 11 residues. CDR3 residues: CSVTGGETQYF. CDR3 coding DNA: TGCAGCGTGACAGGTGGAGAGACCCAGTACTTC.

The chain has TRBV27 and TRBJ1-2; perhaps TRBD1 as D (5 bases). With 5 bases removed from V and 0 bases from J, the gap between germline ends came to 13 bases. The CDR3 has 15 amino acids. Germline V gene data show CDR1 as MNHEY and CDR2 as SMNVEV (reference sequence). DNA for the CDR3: TGTGCCAGCAGTACCGGGGGGAGCCCTAACTATGGCTACACCTTC. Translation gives CASSTGGSPNYGYTF.

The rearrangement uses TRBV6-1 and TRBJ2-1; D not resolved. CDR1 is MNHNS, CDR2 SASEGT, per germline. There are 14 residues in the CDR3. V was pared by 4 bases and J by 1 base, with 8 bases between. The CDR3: CASSARFSYNEQFF. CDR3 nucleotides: TGTGCCAGCAGTGCCAGGTTTTCCTACAATGAGCAGTTCTTC.

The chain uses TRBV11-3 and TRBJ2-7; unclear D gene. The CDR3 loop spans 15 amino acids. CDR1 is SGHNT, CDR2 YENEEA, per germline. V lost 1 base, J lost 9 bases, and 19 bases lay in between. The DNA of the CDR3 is TGTGCCAGCAGCTTAGGATACAGAACCGTTTCGTCGCAGTACTTC. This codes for CASSLGYRTVSSQYF.

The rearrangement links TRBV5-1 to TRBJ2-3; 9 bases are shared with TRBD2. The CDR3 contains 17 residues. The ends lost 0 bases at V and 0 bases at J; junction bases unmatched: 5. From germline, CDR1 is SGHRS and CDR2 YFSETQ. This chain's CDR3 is CASSLGLAGPSTDTQYF. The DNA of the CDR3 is TGCGCCAGCAGCTTGGGGCTAGCGGGACCTAGCACAGATACGCAGTATTTT.

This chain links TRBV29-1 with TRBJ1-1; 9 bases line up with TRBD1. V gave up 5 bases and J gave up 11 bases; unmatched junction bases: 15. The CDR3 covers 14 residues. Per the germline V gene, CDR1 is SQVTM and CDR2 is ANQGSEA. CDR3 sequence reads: CSVKGQGFHLAAFF. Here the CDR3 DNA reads TGCAGCGTTAAGGGACAGGGCTTTCATTTGGCGGCTTTCTTT.

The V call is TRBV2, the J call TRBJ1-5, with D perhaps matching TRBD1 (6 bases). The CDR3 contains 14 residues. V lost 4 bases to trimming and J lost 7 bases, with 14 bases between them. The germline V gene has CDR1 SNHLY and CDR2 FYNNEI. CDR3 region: CASSVQGMGQPQHF. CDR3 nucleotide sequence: TGTGCCAGCAGTGTTCAGGGGATGGGGCAGCCCCAGCATTTT.

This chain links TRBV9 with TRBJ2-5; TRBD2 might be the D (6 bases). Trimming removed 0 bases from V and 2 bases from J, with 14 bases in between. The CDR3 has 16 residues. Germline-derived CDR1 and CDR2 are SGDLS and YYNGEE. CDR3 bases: TGTGCCAGCAGCGTAGAATCCAGCGGGCGACAAGAGACCCAGTACTTC. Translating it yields CASSVESSGRQETQYF.